The clone carrying this T cell receptor beta chain was seen a handful of times. The authors built TCR beta libraries using iRepertoire HTBI primers and Arm-PCR of CDR3 regions. TCRdb recomputed calls from the multiplex PCR reads with MiXCR, one row per CDR3 protein. The profile shows roughly 700,000 distinct CDR3 sequences, around 30% of them singletons. The CDR3 spans 13 residues. Trimming at V came to 3 bases and at J to 7 bases, leaving 6 bases not matched to a gene. Germline V CDR1 and CDR2: DFQATT, SNEGSKA (reference sequence). These data are taken from a study of regulatory T cells in long-lasting Graves disease. Study-wide background: Persistent cases took antithyroid drugs over 5 years and stayed TSH receptor antibody positive.

Time point specified: persistent/refractory GD, antithyroid drugs over 5 years with positive TRAb. PBMC-extracted RNA yielded the TCR library. Per American Thyroid Association guidelines, Graves' disease was diagnosed. In this cohort, patients came from an endocrinology department located in Xi'an, China. This rearrangement joins TRBV20-1 to TRBJ2-1; the match to TRBD2 covers 7 bases. The source was peripheral blood mononuclear cells (PBMCs), collected when the disease was refractory, from a patient treated with antithyroid drugs. This clonotype was sampled from a female donor with Graves disease. CDR3 in DNA: TGCAGTGCTAGCACTAGCGCGCTAAATGAGCAGTTCTTC. Translated: CSASTSALNEQFF.